This TCR beta chain stems from a study of molecular identifiers for immune sequencing clone quantification. This clonotype has more than one count but fewer than ten. Its matching antigen is unknown. Naive CD8 T cells were FACS-sorted by CD8+CD4-CCR7+CD45RA+ markers. As previously described, bulk TCR libraries were made using listed TCR primers. One entry per CDR3 protein, called by TCRdb with MiXCR from the PCR reads. The sample has 400,000 to 600,000 distinct CDR3 sequences, about 21% seen once. Study-level points and caveats: Clones above 20 RNA copies contained over 98% of effector molecules and under 1% of naive molecules.

CDR3 length: 11 residues. V lost 3 bases to trimming and J lost 9 bases, with 9 bases between them. Sequencing was done on a sample of naive CD8+ T cells from blood, with Jurkat cell RNA spiked in. As to subset: FACS-sorted CD8+CD4-CCR7+CD45RA+ naive T cells. This chain uses TRBV5-7 with TRBJ2-5; D is uncertain. TRBV5-7 is reported as an ORF; its role is uncertain. The receptor's source is a human donor in good health. Some libraries in this study had Jurkat cell RNA spiked in. The CDR3: CASSSHEAQYF. The CDR3 nucleotides are TGTGCCAGCAGCTCACACGAAGCCCAGTACTTC.